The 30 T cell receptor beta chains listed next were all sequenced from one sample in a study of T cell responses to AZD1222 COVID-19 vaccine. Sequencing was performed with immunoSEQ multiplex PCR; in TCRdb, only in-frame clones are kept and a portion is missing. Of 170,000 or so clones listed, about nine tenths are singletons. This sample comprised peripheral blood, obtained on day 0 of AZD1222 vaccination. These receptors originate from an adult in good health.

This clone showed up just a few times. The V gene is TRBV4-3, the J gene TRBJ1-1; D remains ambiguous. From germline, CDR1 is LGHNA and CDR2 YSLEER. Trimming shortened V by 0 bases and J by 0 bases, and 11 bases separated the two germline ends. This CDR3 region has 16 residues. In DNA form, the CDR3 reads TGCGCCAGCAGCCAAGATCTGGGAGGGATGAACACTGAAGCTTTCTTT. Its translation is CASSQDLGGMNTEAFF.

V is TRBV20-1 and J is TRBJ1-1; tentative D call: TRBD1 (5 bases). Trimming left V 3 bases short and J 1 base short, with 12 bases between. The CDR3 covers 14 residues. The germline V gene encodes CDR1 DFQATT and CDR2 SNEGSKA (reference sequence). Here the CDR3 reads CSASLAGKNTEAFF. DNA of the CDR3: TGCAGTGCTAGTCTGGCAGGGAAGAACACTGAAGCTTTCTTT.

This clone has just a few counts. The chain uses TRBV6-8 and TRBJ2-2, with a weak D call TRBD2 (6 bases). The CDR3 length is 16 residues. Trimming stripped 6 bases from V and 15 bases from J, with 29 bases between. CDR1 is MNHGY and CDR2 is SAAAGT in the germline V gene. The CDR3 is CASSRKYPPGDPEVFF. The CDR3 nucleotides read TGTGCCAGCAGCAGAAAATACCCACCGGGGGACCCTGAGGTGTTTTTT.

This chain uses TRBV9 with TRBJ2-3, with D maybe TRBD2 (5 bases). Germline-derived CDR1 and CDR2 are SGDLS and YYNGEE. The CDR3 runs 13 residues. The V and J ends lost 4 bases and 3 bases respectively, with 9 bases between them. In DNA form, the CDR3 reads TGTGCCAGCAGCCGCGGGTGGACAGATACGCAGTATTTT. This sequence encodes CASSRGWTDTQYF.

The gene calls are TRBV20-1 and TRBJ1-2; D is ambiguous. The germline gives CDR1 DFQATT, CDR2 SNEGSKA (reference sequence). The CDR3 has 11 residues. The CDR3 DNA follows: TGCACGTCGAAGCCGCCGGAGGGCTACACCTTC. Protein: CTSKPPEGYTF.

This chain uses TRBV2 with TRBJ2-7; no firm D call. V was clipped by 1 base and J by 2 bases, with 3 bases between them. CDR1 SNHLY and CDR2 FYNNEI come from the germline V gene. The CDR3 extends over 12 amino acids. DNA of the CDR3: TGTGCCAGCAGTGAAGAGGCCTACGAGCAGTACTTC. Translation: CASSEEAYEQYF. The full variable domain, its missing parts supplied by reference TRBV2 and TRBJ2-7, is EPEVTQTPSHQVTQMGQEVILRCVPISNHLYFYWYRQILGQKVEFLVSFYNNEISEKSEIFDDQFSVERPDGSNFTLKIRSTKLEDSAMYFCASSEEAYEQYFGPGTRLTVT.

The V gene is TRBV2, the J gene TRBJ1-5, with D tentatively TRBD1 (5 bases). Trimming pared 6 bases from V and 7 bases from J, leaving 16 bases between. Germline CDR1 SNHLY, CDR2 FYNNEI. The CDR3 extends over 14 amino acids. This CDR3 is CASSGPGGGQPQHF. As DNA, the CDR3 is TGTGCCAGCAGCGGACCCGGGGGAGGCCAGCCCCAGCATTTT. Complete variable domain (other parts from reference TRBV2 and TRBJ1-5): EPEVTQTPSHQVTQMGQEVILRCVPISNHLYFYWYRQILGQKVEFLVSFYNNEISEKSEIFDDQFSVERPDGSNFTLKIRSTKLEDSAMYFCASSGPGGGQPQHFGDGTRLSIL.

The CDR3 sequence is CASMEVLGQETQYF. CDR3 DNA sequence: TGTGCCAGCATGGAGGTTTTGGGGCAAGAGACCCAGTACTTC. The genes are TRBV6-5 and TRBJ2-5, with a tentative D call TRBD2 (5 bases). Trimming pared 7 bases from V and 2 bases from J, leaving 14 bases between. The germline gives CDR1 MNHEY, CDR2 SVGAGI. CDR3 length: 14 residues.

The CDR3 region has the DNA TGTGCCAGCAGTTTGACAACAACTAATGAAAAACTGTTTTTT. Protein product: CASSLTTTNEKLFF. The rearrangement joins TRBV6-5 to TRBJ1-4; D remains unclear. Germline V lookup: CDR1 MNHEY, CDR2 SVGAGI. The CDR3 has 14 amino acids. Trimming took off 4 bases at V and 0 bases at J, with 6 bases between the two ends.

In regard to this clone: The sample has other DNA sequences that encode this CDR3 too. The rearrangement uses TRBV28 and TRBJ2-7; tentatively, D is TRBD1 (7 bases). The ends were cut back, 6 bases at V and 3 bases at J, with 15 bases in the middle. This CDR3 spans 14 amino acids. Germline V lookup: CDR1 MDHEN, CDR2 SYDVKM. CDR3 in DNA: TGTGCCAGCAGCCTGAGCCAGGGGGGCTACGAGCAGTACTTC. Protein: CASSLSQGGYEQYF.

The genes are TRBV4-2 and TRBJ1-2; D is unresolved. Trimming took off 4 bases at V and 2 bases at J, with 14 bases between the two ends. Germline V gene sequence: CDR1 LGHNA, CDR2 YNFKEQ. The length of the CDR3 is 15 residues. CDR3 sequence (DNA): TGTGCCAGCAGCCGGCACACCGACCCAAACTATGGCTACACCTTC. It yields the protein CASSRHTDPNYGYTF.

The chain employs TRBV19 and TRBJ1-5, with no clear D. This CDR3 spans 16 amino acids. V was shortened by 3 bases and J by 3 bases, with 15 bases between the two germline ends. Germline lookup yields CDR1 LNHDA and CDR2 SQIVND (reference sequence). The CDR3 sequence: CASSMGFREPNQPQHF. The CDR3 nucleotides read TGTGCCAGTAGTATGGGATTCCGGGAGCCCAATCAGCCCCAGCATTTT.

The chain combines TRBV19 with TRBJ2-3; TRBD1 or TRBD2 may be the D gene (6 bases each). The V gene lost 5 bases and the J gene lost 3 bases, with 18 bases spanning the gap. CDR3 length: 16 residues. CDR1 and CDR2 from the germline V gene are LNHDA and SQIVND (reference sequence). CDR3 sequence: CASSGGQYRLTDTQYF. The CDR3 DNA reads TGTGCCAGTAGTGGGGGGCAGTATCGGTTGACAGATACGCAGTATTTT.

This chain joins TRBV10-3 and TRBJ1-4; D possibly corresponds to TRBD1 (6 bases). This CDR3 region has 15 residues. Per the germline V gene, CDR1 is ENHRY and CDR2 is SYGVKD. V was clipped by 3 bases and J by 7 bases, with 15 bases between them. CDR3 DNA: TGTGCCATCAGTGACCCGGAACAGGGTGGTGAAAAACTGTTTTTT. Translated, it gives CAISDPEQGGEKLFF.

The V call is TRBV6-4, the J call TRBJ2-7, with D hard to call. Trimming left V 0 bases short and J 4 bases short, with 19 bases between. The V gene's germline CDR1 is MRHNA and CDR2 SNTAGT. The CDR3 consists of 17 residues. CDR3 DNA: TGTGCCAGCAGTGACTCGACCCGCCTGGGTGCCACTTACGAGCAGTACTTC. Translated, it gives CASSDSTRLGATYEQYF.

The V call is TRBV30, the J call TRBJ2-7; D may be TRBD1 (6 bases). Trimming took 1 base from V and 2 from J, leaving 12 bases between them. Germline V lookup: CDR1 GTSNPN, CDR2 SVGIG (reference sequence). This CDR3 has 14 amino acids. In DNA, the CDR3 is TGTGCCTGGAGTGCAATGACAGGAACCTACGAGCAGTACTTC. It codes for CAWSAMTGTYEQYF.

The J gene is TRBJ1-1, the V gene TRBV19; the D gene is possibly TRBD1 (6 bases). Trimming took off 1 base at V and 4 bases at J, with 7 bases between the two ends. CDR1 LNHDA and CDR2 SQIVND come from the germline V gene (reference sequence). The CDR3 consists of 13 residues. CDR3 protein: CASSIVRGTEAFF. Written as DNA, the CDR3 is TGTGCCAGTAGTATAGTCAGGGGCACTGAAGCTTTCTTT.

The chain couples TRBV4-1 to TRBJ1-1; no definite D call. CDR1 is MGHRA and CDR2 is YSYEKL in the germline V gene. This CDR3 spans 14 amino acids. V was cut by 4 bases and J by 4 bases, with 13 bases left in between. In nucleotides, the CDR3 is TGCGCCAGCAGCCCTCGAGTCGCGACCACTGAAGCTTTCTTT. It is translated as CASSPRVATTEAFF.

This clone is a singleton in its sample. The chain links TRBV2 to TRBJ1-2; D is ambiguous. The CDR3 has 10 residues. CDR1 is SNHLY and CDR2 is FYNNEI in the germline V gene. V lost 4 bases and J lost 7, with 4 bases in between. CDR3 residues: CASSGLGYTF. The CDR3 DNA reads TGTGCCAGCAGTGGTCTTGGCTACACCTTC. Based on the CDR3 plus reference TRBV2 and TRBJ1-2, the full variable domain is EPEVTQTPSHQVTQMGQEVILRCVPISNHLYFYWYRQILGQKVEFLVSFYNNEISEKSEIFDDQFSVERPDGSNFTLKIRSTKLEDSAMYFCASSGLGYTFGSGTRLTVV.

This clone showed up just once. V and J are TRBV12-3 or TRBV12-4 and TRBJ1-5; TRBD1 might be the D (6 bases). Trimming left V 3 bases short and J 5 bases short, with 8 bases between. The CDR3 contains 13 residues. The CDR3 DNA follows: TGTGCCAGCAGTTTTGGGGGGCATCAGCCCCAGCATTTT. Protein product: CASSFGGHQPQHF.

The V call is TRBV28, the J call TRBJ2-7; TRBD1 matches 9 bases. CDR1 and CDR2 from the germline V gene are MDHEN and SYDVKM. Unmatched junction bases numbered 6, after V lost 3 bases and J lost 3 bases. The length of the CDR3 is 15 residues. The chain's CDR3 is CASSFLPGQGYEQYF. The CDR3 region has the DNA TGTGCCAGCAGTTTCCTACCGGGACAGGGCTACGAGCAGTACTTC. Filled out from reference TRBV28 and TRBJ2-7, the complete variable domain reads DVKVTQSSRYLVKRTGEKVFLECVQDMDHENMFWYRQDPGLGLRLIYFSYDVKMKEKGDIPEGYSVSREKKERFSLILESASTNQTSMYLCASSFLPGQGYEQYFGPGTRLTVT.

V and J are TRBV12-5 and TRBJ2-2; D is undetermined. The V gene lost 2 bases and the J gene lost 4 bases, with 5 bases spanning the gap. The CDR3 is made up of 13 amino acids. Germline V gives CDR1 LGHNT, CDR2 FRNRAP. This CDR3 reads CASGLYLTGELFF. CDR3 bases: TGTGCTAGTGGTTTGTACCTCACCGGGGAGCTGTTTTTT.

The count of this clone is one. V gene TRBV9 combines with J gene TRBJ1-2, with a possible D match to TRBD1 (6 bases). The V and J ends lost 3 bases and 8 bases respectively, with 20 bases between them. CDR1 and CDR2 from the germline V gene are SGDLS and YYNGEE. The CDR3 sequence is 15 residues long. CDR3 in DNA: TGTGCCAGCAGCGGTCCCTCCGGGACAAAGTCCGGCTACACCTTC. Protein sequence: CASSGPSGTKSGYTF. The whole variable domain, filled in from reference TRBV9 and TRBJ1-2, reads DSGVTQTPKHLITATGQRVTLRCSPRSGDLSVYWYQQSLDQGLQFLIQYYNGEERAKGNILERFSAQQFPDLHSELNLSSLELGDSALYFCASSGPSGTKSGYTFGSGTRLTVV.

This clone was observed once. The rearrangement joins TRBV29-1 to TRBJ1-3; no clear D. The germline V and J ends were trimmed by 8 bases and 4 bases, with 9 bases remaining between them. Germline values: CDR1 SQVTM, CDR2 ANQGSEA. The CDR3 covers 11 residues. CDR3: CSHVSGNTIYF. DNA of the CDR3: TGCAGCCATGTTTCGGGAAACACCATATATTTT.

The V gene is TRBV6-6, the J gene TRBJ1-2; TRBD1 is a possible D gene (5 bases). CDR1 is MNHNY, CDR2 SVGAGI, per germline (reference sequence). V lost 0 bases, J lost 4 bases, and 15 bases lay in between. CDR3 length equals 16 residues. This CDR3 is CASSYSRQLHSYGYTF. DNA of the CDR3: TGTGCCAGCAGTTACTCGAGACAGCTTCATAGCTATGGCTACACCTTC.

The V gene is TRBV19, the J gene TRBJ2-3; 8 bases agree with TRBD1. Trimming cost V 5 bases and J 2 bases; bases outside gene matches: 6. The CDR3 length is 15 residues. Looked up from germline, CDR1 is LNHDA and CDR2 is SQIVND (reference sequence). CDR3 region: CASSGRTGYTDTQYF. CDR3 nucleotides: TGTGCCAGTAGTGGACGGACAGGGTACACAGATACGCAGTATTTT. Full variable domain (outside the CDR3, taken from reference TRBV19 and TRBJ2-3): DGGITQSPKYLFRKEGQNVTLSCEQNLNHDAMYWYRQDPGQGLRLIYYSQIVNDFQKGDIAEGYSVSREKKESFPLTVTSAQKNPTAFYLCASSGRTGYTDTQYFGPGTRLTVL.

The CDR3 DNA is TGTGCCAGCAGCTTCCTGGGATTGACCGGGGAGCTGTTTTTT. It codes for CASSFLGLTGELFF. The chain has TRBV5-6 and TRBJ2-2; D remains unclear. Trimming removed 2 bases from V and 5 bases from J, with 10 bases in between. Germline loops: CDR1 SGHDT, CDR2 YYEEEE. The CDR3 is 14 amino acids.

The CDR3 sequence: CASSPGGNSPLHF. The CDR3 DNA reads as TGTGCCAGCAGCCCAGGGGGTAATTCACCCCTCCACTTT. This rearrangement joins TRBV3-1 (or the pseudogene TRBV3-2) to TRBJ1-6; 7 positions agree with TRBD1. Trimming removed 4 bases from V and 6 bases from J; junction bases left unmatched: 0. Germline CDR1 LGHDT, CDR2 YNNKEL (reference sequence). The CDR3 is 13 residues long.

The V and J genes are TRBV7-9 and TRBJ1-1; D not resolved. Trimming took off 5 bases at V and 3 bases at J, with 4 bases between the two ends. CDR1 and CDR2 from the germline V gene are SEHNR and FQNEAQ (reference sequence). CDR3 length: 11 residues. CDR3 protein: CASSLDTEAFF. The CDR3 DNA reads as TGTGCCAGCAGCCTGGACACTGAAGCTTTCTTT.

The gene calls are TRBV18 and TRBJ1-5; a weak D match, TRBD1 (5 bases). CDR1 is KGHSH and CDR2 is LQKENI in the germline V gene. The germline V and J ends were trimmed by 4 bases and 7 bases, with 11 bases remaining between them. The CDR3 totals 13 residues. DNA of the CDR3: TGTGCCAGCTCACTCGACAGTGCCCAGCCCCAGCATTTT. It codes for CASSLDSAQPQHF.